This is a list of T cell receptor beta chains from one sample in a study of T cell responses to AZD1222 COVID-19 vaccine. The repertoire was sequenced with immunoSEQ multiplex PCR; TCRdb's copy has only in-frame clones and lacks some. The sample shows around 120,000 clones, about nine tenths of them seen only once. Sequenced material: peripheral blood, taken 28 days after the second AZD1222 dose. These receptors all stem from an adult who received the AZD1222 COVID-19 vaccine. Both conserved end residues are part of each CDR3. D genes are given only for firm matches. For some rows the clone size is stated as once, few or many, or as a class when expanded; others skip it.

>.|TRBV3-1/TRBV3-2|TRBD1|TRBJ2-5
CASSQRTGGAETQYF
TGTGCCAGCAGCCAGCGGACAGGGGGCGCGGAGACCCAGTACTTC
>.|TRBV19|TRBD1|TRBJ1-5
CASSTGGSGNQPQHF
TGTGCCAGTAGTACAGGGGGAAGCGGCAATCAGCCCCAGCATTTT
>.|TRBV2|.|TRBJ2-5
CASSVTVDRKQETQYF
TGTGCCAGCAGCGTAACCGTTGACAGAAAACAAGAGACCCAGTACTTC
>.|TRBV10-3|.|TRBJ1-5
CATHRDVDQPQHF
TGTGCCACGCACAGGGACGTTGATCAGCCCCAGCATTTT
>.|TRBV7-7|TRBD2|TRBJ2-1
CASSLALAGGNNEQFF
TGTGCTAGCAGCTTAGCACTAGCGGGAGGGAACAATGAGCAGTTCTTC
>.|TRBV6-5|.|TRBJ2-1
CASSYGAGSEQFF
TGTGCCAGCAGTTACGGCGCAGGTAGTGAGCAGTTCTTC
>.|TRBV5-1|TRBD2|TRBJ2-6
CASSSGTSGTGANVLTF
TGCGCCAGCAGCTCGGGGACTAGCGGGACTGGGGCCAACGTCCTGACTTTC
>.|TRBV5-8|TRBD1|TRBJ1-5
CASSRDRGQPQHF
TGTGCCAGCAGCCGAGACAGGGGTCAGCCCCAGCATTTT
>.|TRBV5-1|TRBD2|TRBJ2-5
CASSMGTSQETQYF
TGCGCCAGCAGCATGGGGACTAGCCAAGAGACCCAGTACTTC
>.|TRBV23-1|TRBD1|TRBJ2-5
CASSPNPRDRVSLKETQYF
TGCGCCAGCAGCCCAAATCCCCGGGACAGGGTTTCTTTAAAAGAGACCCAGTACTTC
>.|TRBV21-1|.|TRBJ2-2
CASSKRIRRDCKPKTGELFF
TGTGCCAGCAGCAAAAGAATTAGGCGGGACTGTAAGCCGAAGACCGGGGAGCTGTTTTTT
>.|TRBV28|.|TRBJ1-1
CASSPIFYGTTVNTEAFF
TGTGCCAGCAGTCCTATATTTTACGGGACGACAGTGAACACTGAAGCTTTCTTT
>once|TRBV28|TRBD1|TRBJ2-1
CASLDRGSGSEQFF
TGTGCCAGCCTTGACAGGGGCTCTGGTAGTGAGCAGTTCTTC
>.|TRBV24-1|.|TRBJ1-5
CATSTGNQPQHF
TGTGCCACCAGTACAGGGAATCAGCCCCAGCATTTT
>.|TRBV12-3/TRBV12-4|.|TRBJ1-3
CASRPTVVDTIYF
TGTGCCAGCAGGCCGACGGTCGTGGACACCATATATTTT
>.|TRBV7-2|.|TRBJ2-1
CASSSRGGDEQFF
TGTGCCAGCAGCTCAAGGGGGGGCGATGAGCAGTTCTTC
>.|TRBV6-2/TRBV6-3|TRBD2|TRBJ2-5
CASSYQRGETQYF
TGTGCCAGCAGTTACCAGCGGGGAGAGACCCAGTACTTC
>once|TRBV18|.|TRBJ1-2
CASSPDSFYGYTF
TGTGCCAGCTCACCCGACAGTTTCTATGGCTACACCTTC
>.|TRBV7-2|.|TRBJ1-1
CASSLRGTEAFF
TGTGCCAGCAGCTTAAGGGGGACTGAAGCTTTCTTT
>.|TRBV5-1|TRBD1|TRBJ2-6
CASSSTGGKGSGANVLTF
TGCGCCAGCAGCTCAACAGGGGGCAAGGGCTCTGGGGCCAACGTCCTGACTTTC
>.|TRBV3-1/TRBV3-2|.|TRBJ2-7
CASSRGTGPYEQYF
TGTGCCAGCAGCCGTGGGACGGGACCCTACGAGCAGTACTTC
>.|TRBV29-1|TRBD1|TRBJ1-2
CSVVTGLDYGYTF
TGCAGCGTTGTGACAGGGCTAGACTATGGCTACACCTTC
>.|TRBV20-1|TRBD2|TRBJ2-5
CSASLPSGQETQYF
TGCAGTGCTAGTCTCCCTAGCGGGCAAGAGACCCAGTACTTC